This T cell receptor (beta chain) was profiled in a study of glioma-infiltrating T cells after dendritic cell vaccination. Background on the study: Patients had newly diagnosed or recurrent glioblastoma and received dendritic cell vaccines. Autologous tumor lysate-pulsed dendritic cell vaccination was given between the early 2000s and the early 2010s.

Time point indicated: after dendritic cell vaccination, including at tumor progression/relapse. Only patients with spare fresh-frozen tumor and over two years of follow-up were included. V lost 4 bases to trimming and J lost 0 bases, with 13 bases between them. CDR3 length: 15 residues. Germline V lookup: CDR1 KGHSH, CDR2 LQKENI. Amplification used 60 V beta primers and 13 J beta primers. The assay was immunoSEQ multiplex PCR, and TCRdb's table has in-frame clones only and misses some. The table includes roughly 85,000 clones, less than 85% detected once. The clonotype originates from a human donor with glioblastoma. The specimen comprised blood, sampled after dendritic cell vaccination. The chain couples TRBV18 to TRBJ2-7; maybe TRBD1 (6 bases). The CDR3 protein is CASSLRDIPSYEQYF. The CDR3 DNA reads TGTGCCAGCTCACTACGGGACATCCCCTCCTACGAGCAGTACTTC.